The rows below give T cell receptor beta chains drawn from one sample of a study of blood T cell repertoires in COVID-19. The table came from immunoSEQ multiplex PCR; TCRdb's copy has only in-frame clones and leaves some out. The sample comprises 350,000 or so clones, approximately 84% of which are singletons, and roughly 1% rests with the top ten. Sequenced sample: PBMCs or T cells enriched from blood (not recorded which). These receptors all come from a woman aged 25 to 39 who had recovered from COVID-19. CDR3s include the opening cysteine and the closing phenylalanine or tryptophan. The D gene is left open where the match is weak. The size of a clone is reported for some rows only, either as once, few or many, or as a class for expanded clones.

J gene: TRBJ2-7
D gene: TRBD1
clone size: .
V gene: TRBV7-2
CDR3 protein: CASSLAGQGSYEQYF
CDR3 DNA: TGTGCCAGCAGCCTTGCGGGACAGGGGTCCTACGAGCAGTACTTC

J gene: TRBJ1-3
D gene: .
clone size: .
V gene: TRBV14
CDR3 protein: CASSQRSHSGNTIYF
CDR3 DNA: TGTGCCAGCAGCCAGCGGAGTCACTCTGGAAACACCATATATTTT

J gene: TRBJ1-2
D gene: TRBD1
clone size: .
V gene: TRBV6-7
CDR3 protein: CASSTWTGRGYGYTF
CDR3 DNA: TGTGCCAGCAGTACATGGACAGGGAGGGGCTATGGCTACACCTTC

J gene: TRBJ2-1
D gene: .
clone size: .
V gene: TRBV27
CDR3 protein: CASSRGEGRFSYNEQFF
CDR3 DNA: TGTGCCAGCAGTAGGGGGGAGGGACGGTTCTCCTACAATGAGCAGTTCTTC

J gene: TRBJ1-1
D gene: .
clone size: .
V gene: TRBV7-6
CDR3 protein: CASSPDRTEAFF
CDR3 DNA: TGTGCCAGCAGTCCAGACAGAACTGAAGCTTTCTTT

J gene: TRBJ1-2
D gene: .
clone size: .
V gene: TRBV6-2/TRBV6-3
CDR3 protein: CASSYSVAGMGSYGYTF
CDR3 DNA: TGTGCCAGCAGTTACTCGGTGGCAGGGATGGGATCCTATGGCTACACCTTC

J gene: TRBJ1-1
D gene: .
clone size: .
V gene: TRBV7-2
CDR3 protein: CASSLLGGGTEAFF
CDR3 DNA: TGTGCCAGCAGCCTTTTGGGAGGGGGCACTGAAGCTTTCTTT

J gene: TRBJ2-5
D gene: TRBD1
clone size: .
V gene: TRBV4-1
CDR3 protein: CASSQGQGRETQYF
CDR3 DNA: TGCGCCAGCAGCCAAGGACAGGGCCGGGAGACCCAGTACTTC

J gene: TRBJ1-6
D gene: TRBD1
clone size: few
V gene: TRBV19
CDR3 protein: CASSTRGQGADNSPLHF
CDR3 DNA: TGTGCCAGTAGTACCCGAGGGCAGGGGGCCGATAATTCACCCCTCCACTTT

J gene: TRBJ2-1
D gene: TRBD1
clone size: .
V gene: TRBV5-1
CDR3 protein: CASSTGQAREQFF
CDR3 DNA: TGCGCCAGCAGCACCGGACAGGCGCGTGAGCAGTTCTTC

J gene: TRBJ1-1
D gene: .
clone size: .
V gene: TRBV11-1
CDR3 protein: CASSFRDTEAFF
CDR3 DNA: TGTGCCAGCAGCTTCAGGGACACTGAAGCTTTCTTT

J gene: TRBJ2-7
D gene: .
clone size: .
V gene: TRBV3-1/TRBV3-2
CDR3 protein: CASSRQGEQYF
CDR3 DNA: TGTGCCAGCAGCCGGCAGGGTGAGCAGTACTTC

J gene: TRBJ2-7
D gene: TRBD2
clone size: .
V gene: TRBV7-2
CDR3 protein: CASSLVAGGYEQYF
CDR3 DNA: TGTGCCAGCAGCTTAGTCGCGGGGGGCTACGAGCAGTACTTC

J gene: TRBJ1-2
D gene: TRBD1
clone size: .
V gene: TRBV19
CDR3 protein: CASSDETGGSGYTF
CDR3 DNA: TGTGCCAGTAGTGATGAGACAGGGGGCAGCGGCTACACCTTC

J gene: TRBJ2-5
D gene: .
clone size: .
V gene: TRBV5-4
CDR3 protein: CASSWDSETQYF
CDR3 DNA: TGTGCCAGCAGTTGGGACTCGGAGACCCAGTACTTC

J gene: TRBJ1-1
D gene: .
clone size: .
V gene: TRBV9
CDR3 protein: CASSVATDKNTEAFF
CDR3 DNA: TGTGCCAGCAGCGTAGCCACGGACAAGAACACTGAAGCTTTCTTT

J gene: TRBJ1-5
D gene: TRBD1
clone size: .
V gene: TRBV12-3/TRBV12-4
CDR3 protein: CASSDRGNQPQHF
CDR3 DNA: TGTGCCAGCAGTGACAGGGGGAACCAGCCCCAGCATTTT

J gene: TRBJ2-3
D gene: .
clone size: .
V gene: TRBV9
CDR3 protein: CASSGPQGLDTQYF
CDR3 DNA: TGTGCCAGCAGCGGTCCACAGGGTCTAGATACGCAGTATTTT

J gene: TRBJ2-5
D gene: .
clone size: .
V gene: TRBV28
CDR3 protein: CASSLSGRSGGQETQYF
CDR3 DNA: TGTGCCAGCAGTTTATCAGGCCGTTCCGGGGGTCAAGAGACCCAGTACTTC

J gene: TRBJ2-7
D gene: .
clone size: .
V gene: TRBV30
CDR3 protein: CAWSTGIVVEQYF
CDR3 DNA: TGTGCCTGGAGTACAGGGATCGTAGTCGAGCAGTACTTC

J gene: TRBJ1-5
D gene: TRBD1
clone size: .
V gene: TRBV4-1
CDR3 protein: CASSQEGQGVQPQHF
CDR3 DNA: TGCGCCAGCAGCCAAGAAGGACAGGGCGTGCAGCCCCAGCATTTT

J gene: TRBJ2-7
D gene: TRBD2
clone size: .
V gene: TRBV4-1
CDR3 protein: CASSHPGLAGYEQYF
CDR3 DNA: TGCGCCAGCAGCCATCCCGGACTAGCGGGCTACGAGCAGTACTTC

J gene: TRBJ1-3
D gene: .
clone size: .
V gene: TRBV5-1
CDR3 protein: CASSLTGNSGNTIYF
CDR3 DNA: TGCGCCAGCAGCTTGACAGGGAACTCTGGAAACACCATATATTTT

J gene: TRBJ2-7
D gene: .
clone size: .
V gene: TRBV6-2/TRBV6-3
CDR3 protein: CASSYYAGADEQYF
CDR3 DNA: TGTGCCAGCAGTTACTACGCAGGGGCGGACGAGCAGTACTTC

J gene: TRBJ2-4
D gene: .
clone size: .
V gene: TRBV19
CDR3 protein: CASSTSGFAKNIQYF
CDR3 DNA: TGTGCCAGTAGTACCTCCGGGTTTGCCAAAAACATTCAGTACTTC

J gene: TRBJ2-3
D gene: TRBD2
clone size: .
V gene: TRBV5-4
CDR3 protein: CASSSRETDTQYF
CDR3 DNA: TGTGCCAGCAGCTCGCGGGAGACAGATACGCAGTATTTT

J gene: TRBJ1-6
D gene: .
clone size: .
V gene: TRBV19
CDR3 protein: CASSIEGASPLHF
CDR3 DNA: TGTGCCAGTAGTATAGAGGGAGCGTCACCCCTCCACTTT

J gene: TRBJ2-7
D gene: TRBD1
clone size: .
V gene: TRBV15
CDR3 protein: CATSREGQGFMYEQYF
CDR3 DNA: TGTGCCACCAGCAGGGAGGGACAGGGGTTTATGTACGAGCAGTACTTC

J gene: TRBJ1-1
D gene: .
clone size: .
V gene: TRBV2
CDR3 protein: CASNQAGNTEAFF
CDR3 DNA: TGTGCCAGCAACCAGGCTGGGAACACTGAAGCTTTCTTT

J gene: TRBJ1-1
D gene: .
clone size: .
V gene: TRBV6-2/TRBV6-3
CDR3 protein: CASSPVLAGVTEAFF
CDR3 DNA: TGTGCCAGCAGCCCCGTCCTGGCAGGGGTGACTGAAGCTTTCTTT

J gene: TRBJ2-3
D gene: TRBD2
clone size: .
V gene: TRBV6-4
CDR3 protein: CASSVAGARTDTQYF
CDR3 DNA: TGTGCCAGCAGTGTAGCGGGGGCCCGCACAGATACGCAGTATTTT

J gene: TRBJ2-2
D gene: TRBD1
clone size: .
V gene: TRBV27
CDR3 protein: CASKGAGTGELFF
CDR3 DNA: TGTGCCAGCAAGGGGGCGGGCACCGGGGAGCTGTTTTTT

J gene: TRBJ2-6
D gene: TRBD1
clone size: .
V gene: TRBV4-3
CDR3 protein: CASSHLGTGGSGANVLTF
CDR3 DNA: TGCGCCAGCAGCCACCTAGGGACAGGGGGCTCTGGGGCCAACGTCCTGACTTTC

J gene: TRBJ1-1
D gene: .
clone size: .
V gene: TRBV23-1
CDR3 protein: CASSQSRRSTEAFF
CDR3 DNA: TGCGCCAGCAGTCAATCAAGAAGGAGCACTGAAGCTTTCTTT

J gene: TRBJ1-2
D gene: .
clone size: .
V gene: TRBV5-6
CDR3 protein: CASSLGRLANYGYTF
CDR3 DNA: TGTGCCAGCAGCTTGGGTCGCCTAGCTAACTATGGCTACACCTTC

J gene: TRBJ2-5
D gene: TRBD2
clone size: .
V gene: TRBV5-1
CDR3 protein: CASSAPVTREGTQYF
CDR3 DNA: TGCGCCAGCAGCGCGCCCGTAACCCGGGAGGGGACCCAGTACTTC

J gene: TRBJ1-4
D gene: TRBD1
clone size: once
V gene: TRBV4-3
CDR3 protein: CASSVDGTGVEKLFF
CDR3 DNA: TGCGCCAGCAGCGTGGACGGGACAGGGGTCGAAAAACTGTTTTTT

J gene: TRBJ2-7
D gene: TRBD2
clone size: .
V gene: TRBV6-5
CDR3 protein: CASTDSAGGGYEQYF
CDR3 DNA: TGTGCCAGCACCGATAGTGCGGGGGGCGGCTACGAGCAGTACTTC

J gene: TRBJ1-5
D gene: TRBD1
clone size: once
V gene: TRBV2
CDR3 protein: CASSEGTGVEHF
CDR3 DNA: TGTGCCAGCAGTGAGGGGACAGGGGTAGAGCATTTT

J gene: TRBJ2-7
D gene: .
clone size: .
V gene: TRBV18
CDR3 protein: CASSPGRGAYEQYF
CDR3 DNA: TGTGCCAGCTCACCCGGCAGGGGGGCCTACGAGCAGTACTTC

J gene: TRBJ1-1
D gene: .
clone size: .
V gene: TRBV5-1
CDR3 protein: CASSTQTGNTEAFF
CDR3 DNA: TGCGCCAGCAGCACGCAGACAGGTAACACTGAAGCTTTCTTT

J gene: TRBJ2-3
D gene: .
clone size: .
V gene: TRBV3-1/TRBV3-2
CDR3 protein: CASSQVAGISTDTQYF
CDR3 DNA: TGTGCCAGCAGCCAAGTGGCGGGAATAAGCACAGATACGCAGTATTTT

J gene: TRBJ1-3
D gene: .
clone size: .
V gene: TRBV10-3
CDR3 protein: CAISESLGSGNTIYF
CDR3 DNA: TGTGCCATCAGTGAGAGCCTAGGCTCTGGAAACACCATATATTTT

J gene: TRBJ1-2
D gene: .
clone size: .
V gene: TRBV7-2
CDR3 protein: CASSLQGNGYTF
CDR3 DNA: TGTGCCAGCAGCCTTCAGGGGAATGGCTACACCTTC

J gene: TRBJ1-6
D gene: TRBD1
clone size: .
V gene: TRBV27
CDR3 protein: CASKGQVLSPLHF
CDR3 DNA: TGTGCCAGCAAAGGACAGGTCCTGTCACCCCTCCACTTT

J gene: TRBJ1-4
D gene: .
clone size: .
V gene: TRBV27
CDR3 protein: CASSLLHRGNEKLFF
CDR3 DNA: TGTGCCAGCAGTTTACTCCACCGGGGTAATGAAAAACTGTTTTTT

J gene: TRBJ1-3
D gene: .
clone size: .
V gene: TRBV30
CDR3 protein: CAWAKQGLGNTIYF
CDR3 DNA: TGTGCCTGGGCGAAGCAGGGTTTAGGAAACACCATATATTTT

J gene: TRBJ2-5
D gene: TRBD2
clone size: .
V gene: TRBV5-1
CDR3 protein: CASSLVPSGGQETQYF
CDR3 DNA: TGCGCCAGCAGCTTGGTTCCTAGCGGGGGCCAAGAGACCCAGTACTTC

J gene: TRBJ2-5
D gene: TRBD1
clone size: .
V gene: TRBV25-1
CDR3 protein: CASSESGGRETQYF
CDR3 DNA: TGTGCCAGCAGTGAGTCAGGGGGCCGCGAGACCCAGTACTTC

J gene: TRBJ1-1
D gene: TRBD1
clone size: .
V gene: TRBV28
CDR3 protein: CASRGDRNTEAFF
CDR3 DNA: TGTGCCAGCAGGGGGGACAGAAACACTGAAGCTTTCTTT

J gene: TRBJ1-2
D gene: TRBD1
clone size: once
V gene: TRBV2
CDR3 protein: CASSRDSIYGYTF
CDR3 DNA: TGTGCCAGCAGTAGGGACAGTATCTATGGCTACACCTTC

J gene: TRBJ1-1
D gene: TRBD1
clone size: .
V gene: TRBV5-1
CDR3 protein: CASSWGQAGTEAFF
CDR3 DNA: TGCGCCAGCAGCTGGGGACAGGCGGGTACTGAAGCTTTCTTT

J gene: TRBJ2-2
D gene: .
clone size: .
V gene: TRBV5-4
CDR3 protein: CASSQGRGGGETGELFF
CDR3 DNA: TGTGCCAGCAGCCAAGGGAGGGGAGGGGGAGAGACCGGGGAGCTGTTTTTT